Sequencing of this T cell receptor (beta chain) was carried out in a study of blood T cell repertoires in COVID-19. Enrolled through a virtual design, the participants were between 18 and 89 years of age and came from under 30 US areas. The CDR3 totals 12 residues. Per germline, CDR1 MDHEN and CDR2 SYDVKM. The V gene lost 6 bases and the J gene lost 1 base, with 6 bases spanning the gap. In the study's own analysis: Amplification from reference gene primers served as the basis for estimated nucleated cell counts. Measured with immunoSEQ multiplex PCR; TCRdb has only the in-frame clones, and not every one. Clone size and V and J calls were adopted from that table, with D and trimming inferred from the DNA. This table has about 200,000 clones, 70% to 90% appearing once.

The J gene is TRBJ1-1, the V gene TRBV28; D gene ambiguous. Input material: PBMCs or T cells enriched from blood (not recorded which). The TCR was taken from a woman aged 18-35 years who had recovered from COVID-19. This CDR3 is CASRYTNTEAFF. The CDR3 DNA reads as TGTGCCAGCAGATACACGAACACTGAAGCTTTCTTT.